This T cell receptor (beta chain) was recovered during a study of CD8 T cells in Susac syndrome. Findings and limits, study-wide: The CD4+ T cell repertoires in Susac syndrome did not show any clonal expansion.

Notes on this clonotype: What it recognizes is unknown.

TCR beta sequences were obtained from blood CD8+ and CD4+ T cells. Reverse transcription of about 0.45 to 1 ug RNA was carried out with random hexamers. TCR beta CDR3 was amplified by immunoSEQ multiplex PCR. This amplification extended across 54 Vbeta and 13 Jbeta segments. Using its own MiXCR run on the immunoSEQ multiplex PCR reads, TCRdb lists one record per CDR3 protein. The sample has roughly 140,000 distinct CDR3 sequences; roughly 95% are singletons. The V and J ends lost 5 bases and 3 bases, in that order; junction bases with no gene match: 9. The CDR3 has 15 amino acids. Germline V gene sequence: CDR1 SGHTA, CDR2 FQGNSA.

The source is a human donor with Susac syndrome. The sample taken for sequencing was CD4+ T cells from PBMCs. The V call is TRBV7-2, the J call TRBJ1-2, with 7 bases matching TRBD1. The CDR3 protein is CASSPTGRGHYGYTF. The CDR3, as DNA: TGTGCCAGCAGCCCCACGGGGAGGGGGCACTATGGCTACACCTTC.